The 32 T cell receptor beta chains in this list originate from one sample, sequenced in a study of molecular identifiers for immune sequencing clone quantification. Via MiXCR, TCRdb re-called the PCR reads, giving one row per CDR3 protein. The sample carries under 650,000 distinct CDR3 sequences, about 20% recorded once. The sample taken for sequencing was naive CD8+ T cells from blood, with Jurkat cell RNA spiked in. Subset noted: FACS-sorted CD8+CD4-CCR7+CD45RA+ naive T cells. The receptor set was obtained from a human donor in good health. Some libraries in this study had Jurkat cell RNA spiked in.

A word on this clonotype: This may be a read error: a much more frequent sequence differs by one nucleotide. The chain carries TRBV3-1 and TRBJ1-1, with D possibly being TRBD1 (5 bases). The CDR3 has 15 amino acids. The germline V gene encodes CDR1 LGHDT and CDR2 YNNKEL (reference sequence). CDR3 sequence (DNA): TGTGCCAGCAGCCATCCGTCGGGGCGGGCCACTGAAGCTCTCTTT. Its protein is CASSHPSGRATEALF.

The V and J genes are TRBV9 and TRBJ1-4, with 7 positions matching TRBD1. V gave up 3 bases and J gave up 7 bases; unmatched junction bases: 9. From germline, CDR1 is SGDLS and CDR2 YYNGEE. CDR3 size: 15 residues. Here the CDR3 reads CASSAQGSLVEKLFF. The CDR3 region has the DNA TGTGCCAGCAGCGCACAGGGGTCTCTCGTTGAAAAACTGTTTTTT.

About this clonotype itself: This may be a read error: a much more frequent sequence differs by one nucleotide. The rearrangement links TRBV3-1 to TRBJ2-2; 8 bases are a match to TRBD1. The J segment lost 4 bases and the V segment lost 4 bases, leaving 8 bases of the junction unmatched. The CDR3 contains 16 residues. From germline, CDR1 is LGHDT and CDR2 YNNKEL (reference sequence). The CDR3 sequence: CASSPRGDRCTGELFF. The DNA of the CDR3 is TGTGCCAGCAGCCCTAGAGGGGACAGGTGCACCGGGGAGCTGTTTTTT.

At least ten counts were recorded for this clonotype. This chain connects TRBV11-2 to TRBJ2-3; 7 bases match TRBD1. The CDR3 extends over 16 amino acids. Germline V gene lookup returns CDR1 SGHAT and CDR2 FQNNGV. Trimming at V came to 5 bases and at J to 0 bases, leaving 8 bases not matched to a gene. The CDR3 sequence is CASSHRVTGSTDTQYF. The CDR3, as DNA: TGTGCCAGCAGCCACAGGGTGACAGGGAGCACAGATACGCAGTATTTT.

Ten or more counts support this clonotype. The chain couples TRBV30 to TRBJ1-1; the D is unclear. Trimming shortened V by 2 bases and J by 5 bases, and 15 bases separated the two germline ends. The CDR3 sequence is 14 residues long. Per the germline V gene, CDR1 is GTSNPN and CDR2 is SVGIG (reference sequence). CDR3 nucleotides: TGTGCCTGGAGTCCTCGTTGGGGTCAGACTGAAGCTTTCTTT. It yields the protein CAWSPRWGQTEAFF.

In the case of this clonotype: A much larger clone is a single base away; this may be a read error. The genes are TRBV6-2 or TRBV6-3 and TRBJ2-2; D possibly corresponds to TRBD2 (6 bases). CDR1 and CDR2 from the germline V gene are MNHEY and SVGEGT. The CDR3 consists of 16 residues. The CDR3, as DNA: TGTGCCTGCAGCACCTACTCGGGAGCGAACACCGGGGAGCTGTTTTTT. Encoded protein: CACSTYSGANTGELFF.

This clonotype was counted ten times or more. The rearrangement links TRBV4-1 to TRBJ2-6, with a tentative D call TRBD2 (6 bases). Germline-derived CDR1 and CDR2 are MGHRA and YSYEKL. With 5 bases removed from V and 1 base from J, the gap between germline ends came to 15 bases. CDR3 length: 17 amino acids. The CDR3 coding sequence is TGCGCCAGCAGCGAAATGGGGGGTTGGTCTGGGGCCAACGTCCTGACTTTC. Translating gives CASSEMGGWSGANVLTF.

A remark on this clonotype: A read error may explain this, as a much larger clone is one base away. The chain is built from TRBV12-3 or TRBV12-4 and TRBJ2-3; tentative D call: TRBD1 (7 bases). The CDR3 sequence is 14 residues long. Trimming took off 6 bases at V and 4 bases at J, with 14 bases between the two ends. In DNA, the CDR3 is TGTGCCAGCAGCGGCAGGGGGGTAGCAGATACGCAGTATTTT. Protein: CASSGRGVADTQYF.

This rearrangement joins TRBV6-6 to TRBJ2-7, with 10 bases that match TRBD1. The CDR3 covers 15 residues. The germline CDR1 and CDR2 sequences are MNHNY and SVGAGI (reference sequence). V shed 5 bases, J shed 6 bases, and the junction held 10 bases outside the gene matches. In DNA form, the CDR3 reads TGTGCCAGCAGTGCTCCGGGACAGGGGTTGATCGAGCAGTACTTC. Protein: CASSAPGQGLIEQYF.

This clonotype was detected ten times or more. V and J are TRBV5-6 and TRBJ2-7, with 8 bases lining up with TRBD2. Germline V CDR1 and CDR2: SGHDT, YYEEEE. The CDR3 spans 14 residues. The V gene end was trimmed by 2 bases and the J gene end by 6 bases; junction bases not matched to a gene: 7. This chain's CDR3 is CASSFGTSLAEQYF. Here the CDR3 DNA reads TGTGCCAGCAGCTTCGGGACTAGTCTCGCCGAGCAGTACTTC.

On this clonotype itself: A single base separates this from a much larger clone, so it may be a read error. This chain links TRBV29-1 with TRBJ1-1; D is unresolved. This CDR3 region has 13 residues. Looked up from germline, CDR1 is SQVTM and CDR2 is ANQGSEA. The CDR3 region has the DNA TGCACCTCAGGAGCCACCCGGGGCACTGAAGCTTTCTTT. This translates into CTSGATRGTEAFF.

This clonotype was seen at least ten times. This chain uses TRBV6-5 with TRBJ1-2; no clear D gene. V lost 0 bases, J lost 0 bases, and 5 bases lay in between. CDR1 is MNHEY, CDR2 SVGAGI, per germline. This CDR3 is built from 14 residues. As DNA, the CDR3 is TGTGCCAGCAGTTACTCCAGAGCTAACTATGGCTACACCTTC. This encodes CASSYSRANYGYTF.

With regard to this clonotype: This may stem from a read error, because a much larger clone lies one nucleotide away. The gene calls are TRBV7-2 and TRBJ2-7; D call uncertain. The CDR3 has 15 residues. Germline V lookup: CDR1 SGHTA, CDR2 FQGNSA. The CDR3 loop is CVSSLGDWSSYEQYF. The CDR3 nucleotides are TGTGTCAGCAGCTTAGGTGACTGGAGCTCCTACGAGCAGTACTTC.

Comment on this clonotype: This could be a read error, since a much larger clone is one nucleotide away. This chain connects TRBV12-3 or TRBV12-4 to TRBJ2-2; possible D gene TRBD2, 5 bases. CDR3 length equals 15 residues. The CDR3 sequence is CASSLKSPNTGEPFF. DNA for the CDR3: TGTGCCAGCAGTTTGAAGAGCCCTAACACCGGGGAGCCGTTTTTT.

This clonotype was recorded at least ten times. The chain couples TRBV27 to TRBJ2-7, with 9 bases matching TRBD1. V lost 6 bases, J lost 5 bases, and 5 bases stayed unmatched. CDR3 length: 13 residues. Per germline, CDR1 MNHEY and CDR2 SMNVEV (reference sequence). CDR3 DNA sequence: TGTGCCAGCAGCATGACAGGGGGTAACGAGCAGTACTTC. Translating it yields CASSMTGGNEQYF.

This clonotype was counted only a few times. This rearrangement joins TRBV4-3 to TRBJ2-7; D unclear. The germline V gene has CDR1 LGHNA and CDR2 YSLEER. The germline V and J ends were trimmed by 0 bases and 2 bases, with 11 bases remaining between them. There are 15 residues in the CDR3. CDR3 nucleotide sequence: TGCGCCAGCAGCCAAGATCGAAACATCCCCTACGAGCAGTACTTC. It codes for CASSQDRNIPYEQYF.

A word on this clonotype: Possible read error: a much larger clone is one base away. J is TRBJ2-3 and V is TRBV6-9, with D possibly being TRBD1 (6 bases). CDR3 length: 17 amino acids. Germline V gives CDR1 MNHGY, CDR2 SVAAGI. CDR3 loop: CASNYRQGCCGTDTQYF. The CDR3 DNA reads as TGTGCCAGCAATTATAGGCAGGGGTGTTGCGGCACAGATACGCAGTATTTT.

The CDR3: CASSLWDRSLHF. The CDR3 DNA reads as TGTGCCAGCAGCTTATGGGATAGATCCCTCCACTTT. The J gene is TRBJ1-6, the V gene TRBV11-2; D uncertain. V lost 2 bases to trimming and J lost 14 bases, with 10 bases between them. The germline V gene has CDR1 SGHAT and CDR2 FQNNGV. CDR3 length: 12 amino acids.

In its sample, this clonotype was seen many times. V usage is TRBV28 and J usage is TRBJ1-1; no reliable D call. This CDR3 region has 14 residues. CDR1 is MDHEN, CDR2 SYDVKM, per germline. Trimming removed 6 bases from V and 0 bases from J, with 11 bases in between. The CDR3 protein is CASRETVMNTEAFF. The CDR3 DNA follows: TGTGCCAGCAGAGAGACGGTCATGAACACTGAAGCTTTCTTT.

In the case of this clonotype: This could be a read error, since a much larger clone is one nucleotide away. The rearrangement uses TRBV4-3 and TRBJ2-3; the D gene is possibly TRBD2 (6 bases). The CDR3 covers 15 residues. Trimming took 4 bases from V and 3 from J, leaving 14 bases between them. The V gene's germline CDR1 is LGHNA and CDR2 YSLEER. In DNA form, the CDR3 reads TGCGCCAGCAGCCGAGTTTGGAGGGATACAGATACGCAGTATTTT. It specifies CASSRVWRDTDTQYF.

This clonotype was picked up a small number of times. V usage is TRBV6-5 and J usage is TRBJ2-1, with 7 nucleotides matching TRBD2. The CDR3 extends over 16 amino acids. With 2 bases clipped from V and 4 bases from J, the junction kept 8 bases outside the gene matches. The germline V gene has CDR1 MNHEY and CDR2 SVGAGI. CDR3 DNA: TGTGCCAGCAGTTACCGGCTAGCGGATACTTACAATGAGCAGTTCTTC. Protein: CASSYRLADTYNEQFF.

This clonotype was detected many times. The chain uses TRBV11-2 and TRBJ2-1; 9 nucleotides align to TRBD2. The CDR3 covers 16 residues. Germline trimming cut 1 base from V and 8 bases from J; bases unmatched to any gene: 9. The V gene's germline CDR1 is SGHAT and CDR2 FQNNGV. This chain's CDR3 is CASSLVWAGGLDEQFF. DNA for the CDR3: TGTGCCAGCAGCTTAGTATGGGCGGGGGGGCTGGATGAGCAGTTCTTC.

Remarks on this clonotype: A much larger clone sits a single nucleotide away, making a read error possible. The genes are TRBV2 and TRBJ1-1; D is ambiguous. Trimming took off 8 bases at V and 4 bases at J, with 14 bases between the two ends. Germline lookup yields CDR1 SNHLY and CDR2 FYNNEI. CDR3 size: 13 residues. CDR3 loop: CASRNGGFTEAFF. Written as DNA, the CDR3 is TGTGCCAGCCGGAACGGCGGCTTCACTGAAGCTTTCTTT.

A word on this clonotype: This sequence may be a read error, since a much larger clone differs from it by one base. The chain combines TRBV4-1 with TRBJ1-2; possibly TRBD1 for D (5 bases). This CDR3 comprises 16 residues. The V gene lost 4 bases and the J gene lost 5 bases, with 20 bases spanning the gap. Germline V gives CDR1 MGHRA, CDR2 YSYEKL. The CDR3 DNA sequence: TGCGCCAGCAGCCGAGATCGGAGGGGAGGGTCGTATGGCTACACCTTC. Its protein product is CASSRDRRGGSYGYTF.

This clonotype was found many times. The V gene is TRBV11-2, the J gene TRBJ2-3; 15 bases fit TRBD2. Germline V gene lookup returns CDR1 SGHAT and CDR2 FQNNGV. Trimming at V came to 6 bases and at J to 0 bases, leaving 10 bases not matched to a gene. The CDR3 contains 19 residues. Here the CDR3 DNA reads TGTGCCAGCAGTCTTACCGGGACTAGCGGGGGGACTAGCACAGATACGCAGTATTTT. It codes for CASSLTGTSGGTSTDTQYF.

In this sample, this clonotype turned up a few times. The CDR3: CASSQDLGDYGYTF. The DNA for the CDR3 is TGCGCCAGCAGCCAAGATCTAGGGGACTATGGCTACACCTTC. The gene calls are TRBV4-3 and TRBJ1-2, with D possibly being TRBD1 (5 bases). V was trimmed by 0 bases and J by 3 bases, leaving 8 bases between them. CDR3 length: 14 residues. Germline CDR1 reads LGHNA; CDR2 reads YSLEER.

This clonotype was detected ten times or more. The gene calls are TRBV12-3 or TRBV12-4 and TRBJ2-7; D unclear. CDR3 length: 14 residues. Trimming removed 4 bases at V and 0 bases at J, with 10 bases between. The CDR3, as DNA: TGTGCCAGCAGTTCGGCACCCAACTCCTACGAGCAGTACTTC. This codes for CASSSAPNSYEQYF.

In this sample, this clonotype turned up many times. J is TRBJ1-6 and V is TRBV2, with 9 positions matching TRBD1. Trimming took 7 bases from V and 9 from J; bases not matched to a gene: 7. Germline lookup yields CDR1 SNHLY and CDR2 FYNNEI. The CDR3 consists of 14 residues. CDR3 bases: TGTGCCAGCATCCCGGGACAGGGATTTTCACCCCTCCACTTT. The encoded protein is CASIPGQGFSPLHF.

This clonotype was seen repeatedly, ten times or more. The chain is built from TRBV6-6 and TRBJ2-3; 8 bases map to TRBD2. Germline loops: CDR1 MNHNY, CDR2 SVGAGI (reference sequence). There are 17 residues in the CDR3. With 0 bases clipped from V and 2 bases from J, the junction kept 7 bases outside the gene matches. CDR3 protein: CASSYSPAGGNTDTQYF. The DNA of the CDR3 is TGTGCCAGCAGTTACTCTCCGGCGGGGGGAAACACAGATACGCAGTATTTT.

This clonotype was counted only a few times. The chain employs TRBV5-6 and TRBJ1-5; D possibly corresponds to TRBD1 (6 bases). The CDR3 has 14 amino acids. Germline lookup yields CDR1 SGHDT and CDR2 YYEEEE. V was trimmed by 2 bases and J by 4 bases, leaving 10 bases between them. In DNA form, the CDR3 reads TGTGCCAGCAGCTTTTGGACAGAGAATCAGCCCCAGCATTTT. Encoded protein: CASSFWTENQPQHF.

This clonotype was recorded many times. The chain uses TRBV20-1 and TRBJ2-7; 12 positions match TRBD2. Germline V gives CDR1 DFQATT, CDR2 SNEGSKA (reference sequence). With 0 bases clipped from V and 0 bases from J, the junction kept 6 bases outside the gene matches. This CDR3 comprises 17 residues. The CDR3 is CSAREHPTSGSSYEQYF. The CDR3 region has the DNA TGCAGTGCTAGAGAGCATCCGACTAGCGGGAGCTCCTACGAGCAGTACTTC.

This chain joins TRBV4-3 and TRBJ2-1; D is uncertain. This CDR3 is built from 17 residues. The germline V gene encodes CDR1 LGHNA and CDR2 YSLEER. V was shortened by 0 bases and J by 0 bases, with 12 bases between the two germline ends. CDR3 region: CASSQDGVEYSYNEQFF. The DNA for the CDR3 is TGCGCCAGCAGCCAAGATGGGGTGGAATACTCCTACAATGAGCAGTTCTTC.